This TCR beta chain comes out of a study of blood T cell repertoires in COVID-19. Only in-frame clones appear in the TCRdb table, and some are missing; sequencing was by immunoSEQ multiplex PCR. The data contain around 200,000 clones, 70% to 90% of them singletons. A few counts support this clone. Trimming pared 4 bases from V and 4 bases from J, leaving 19 bases between. CDR1 and CDR2 from the germline V gene are SEHNR and FQNEAQ (reference sequence). There are 17 residues in the CDR3. V gene TRBV7-9 combines with J gene TRBJ2-2, with a possible D match to TRBD2 (7 bases). This TCR derives from a person aged 65-85 years with COVID-19, enrolled during active disease. Sequencing was done on a sample of peripheral blood. In DNA, the CDR3 is TGTGCCAGCAGCTCCCCCGATGGGGGGGCGGTCACCGGGGAGCTGTTTTTT. Translated, it gives CASSSPDGGAVTGELFF. The whole variable domain, remainder taken from reference TRBV7-9 and TRBJ2-2, is DTGVSQNPRHKITKRGQNVTFRCDPISEHNRLYWYRQTLGQGPEFLTYFQNEAQLEKSRLLSDRFSAERPKGSFSTLEIQRTEQGDSAMYLCASSSPDGGAVTGELFFGEGSRLTVL.